This T cell receptor beta chain was captured by sequencing in a study of cytotoxic CD8 clonotypes in ibrutinib-treated CLL. About this clone itself: Its antigen remains unidentified.

Approximately 2.2 micrograms of genomic DNA, which was extracted from cryopreserved PBMCs, served as the material used for the TCR beta libraries. Here immunoSEQ multiplex PCR was the method, and the copy in TCRdb shows in-frame clones only, minus some. Of approximately 190,000 clones in the sample, about four fifths were seen once. Trimming removed 3 bases from V and 6 bases from J; junction bases left unmatched: 10. There are 15 residues in the CDR3. Germline V lookup: CDR1 SGHRS, CDR2 YFSETQ. Findings and limits, study-wide: Public clonotypes, an uncommon group, contracted or remained stable on treatment.

The material was PBMCs, obtained after 12 months of ibrutinib treatment. The rearrangement links TRBV5-1 to TRBJ2-7; 9 positions match TRBD1. The TCR sequence derives from a human donor with chronic lymphocytic leukemia. In DNA form, the CDR3 reads TGCGCCAGCAGCTCCGCTCCGGGACAGGGACGCGAGCAGTACTTC. It specifies CASSSAPGQGREQYF.